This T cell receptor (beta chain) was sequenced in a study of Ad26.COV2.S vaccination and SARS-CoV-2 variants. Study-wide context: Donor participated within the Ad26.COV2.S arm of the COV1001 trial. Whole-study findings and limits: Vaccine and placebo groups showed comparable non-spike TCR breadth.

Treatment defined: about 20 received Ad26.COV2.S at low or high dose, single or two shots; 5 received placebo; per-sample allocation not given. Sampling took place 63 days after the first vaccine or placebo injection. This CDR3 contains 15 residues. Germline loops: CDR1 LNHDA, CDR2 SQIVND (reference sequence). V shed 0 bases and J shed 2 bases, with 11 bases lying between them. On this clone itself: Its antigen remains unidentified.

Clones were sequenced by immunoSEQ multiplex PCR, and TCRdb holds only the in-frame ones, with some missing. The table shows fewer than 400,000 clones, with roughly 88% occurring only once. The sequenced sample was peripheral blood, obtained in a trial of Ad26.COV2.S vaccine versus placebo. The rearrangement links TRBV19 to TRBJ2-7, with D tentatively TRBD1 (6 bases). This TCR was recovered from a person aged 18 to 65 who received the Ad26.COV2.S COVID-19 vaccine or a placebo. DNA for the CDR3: TGTGCCAGTAGTATAGAACAGGGTGGACCCTACGAGCAGTACTTC. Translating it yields CASSIEQGGPYEQYF.